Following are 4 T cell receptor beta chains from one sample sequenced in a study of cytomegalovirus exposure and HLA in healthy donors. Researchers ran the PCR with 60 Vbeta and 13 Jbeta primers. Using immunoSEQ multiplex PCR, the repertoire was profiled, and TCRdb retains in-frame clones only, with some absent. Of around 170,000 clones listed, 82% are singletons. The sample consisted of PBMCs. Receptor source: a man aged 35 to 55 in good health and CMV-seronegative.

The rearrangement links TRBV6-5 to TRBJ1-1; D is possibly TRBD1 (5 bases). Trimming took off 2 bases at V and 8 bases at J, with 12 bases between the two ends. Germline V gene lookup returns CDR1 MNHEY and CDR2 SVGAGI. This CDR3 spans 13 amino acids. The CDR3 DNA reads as TGTGCCAGCAGTTACGGGGCCGGTACAGAAGCTTTCTTT. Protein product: CASSYGAGTEAFF.

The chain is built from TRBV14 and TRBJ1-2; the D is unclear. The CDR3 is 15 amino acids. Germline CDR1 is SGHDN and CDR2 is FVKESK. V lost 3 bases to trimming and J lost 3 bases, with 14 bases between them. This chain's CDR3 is CASSHGGSRDYGYTF. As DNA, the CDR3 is TGTGCCAGCAGCCACGGAGGGTCCCGGGACTATGGCTACACCTTC.

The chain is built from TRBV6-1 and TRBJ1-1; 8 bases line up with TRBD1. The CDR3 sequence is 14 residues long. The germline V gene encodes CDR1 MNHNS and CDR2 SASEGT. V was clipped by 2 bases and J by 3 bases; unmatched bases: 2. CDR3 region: CASSEQGAYTEAFF. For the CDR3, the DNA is TGTGCCAGCAGTGAACAGGGGGCATACACTGAAGCTTTCTTT.

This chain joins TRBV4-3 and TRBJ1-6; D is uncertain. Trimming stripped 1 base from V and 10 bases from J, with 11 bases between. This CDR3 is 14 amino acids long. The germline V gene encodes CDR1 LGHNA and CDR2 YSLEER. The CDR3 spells CASSQALEESPLHF. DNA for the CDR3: TGCGCCAGCAGCCAAGCTCTCGAGGAATCACCCCTCCACTTT.